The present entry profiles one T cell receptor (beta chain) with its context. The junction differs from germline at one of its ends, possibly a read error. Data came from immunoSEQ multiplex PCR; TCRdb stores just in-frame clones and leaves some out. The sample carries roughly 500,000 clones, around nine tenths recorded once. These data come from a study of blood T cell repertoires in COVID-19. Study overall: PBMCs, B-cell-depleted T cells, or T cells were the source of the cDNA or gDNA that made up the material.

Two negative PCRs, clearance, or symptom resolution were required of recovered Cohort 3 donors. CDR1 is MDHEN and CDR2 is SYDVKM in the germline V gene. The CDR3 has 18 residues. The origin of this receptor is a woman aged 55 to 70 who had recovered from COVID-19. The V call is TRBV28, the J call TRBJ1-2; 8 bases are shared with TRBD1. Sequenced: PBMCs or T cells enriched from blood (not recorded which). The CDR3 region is CASSLSGTGVLFNYGYTF. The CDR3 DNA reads TGTGCCAGCAGCTTATCCGGGACAGGCGTTCTATTTAACTATGGCTACACCTTC.